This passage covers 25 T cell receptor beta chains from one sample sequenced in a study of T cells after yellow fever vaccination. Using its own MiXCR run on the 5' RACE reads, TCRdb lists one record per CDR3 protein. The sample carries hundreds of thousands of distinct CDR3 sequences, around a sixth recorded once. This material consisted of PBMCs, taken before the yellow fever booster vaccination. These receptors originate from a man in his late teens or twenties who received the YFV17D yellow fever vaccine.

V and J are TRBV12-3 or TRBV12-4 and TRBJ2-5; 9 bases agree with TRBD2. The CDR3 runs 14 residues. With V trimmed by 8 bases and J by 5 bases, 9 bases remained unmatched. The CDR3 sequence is CASHKAGGLETQYF. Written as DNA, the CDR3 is TGTGCCAGCCACAAGGCGGGGGGGCTGGAGACCCAGTACTTC.

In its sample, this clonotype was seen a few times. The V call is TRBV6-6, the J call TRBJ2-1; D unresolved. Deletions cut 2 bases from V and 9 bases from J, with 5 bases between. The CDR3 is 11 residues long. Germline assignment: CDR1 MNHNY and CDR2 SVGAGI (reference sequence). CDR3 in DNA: TGTGCCAGCAGTTACGACCCTGAGCAGTTCTTC. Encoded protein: CASSYDPEQFF.

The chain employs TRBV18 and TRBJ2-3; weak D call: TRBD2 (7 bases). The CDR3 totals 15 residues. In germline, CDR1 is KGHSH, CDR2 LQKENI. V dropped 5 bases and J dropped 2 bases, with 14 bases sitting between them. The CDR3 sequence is CASSDWGGHTDTQYF. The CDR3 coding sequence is TGTGCCAGCTCAGATTGGGGGGGCCACACAGATACGCAGTATTTT.

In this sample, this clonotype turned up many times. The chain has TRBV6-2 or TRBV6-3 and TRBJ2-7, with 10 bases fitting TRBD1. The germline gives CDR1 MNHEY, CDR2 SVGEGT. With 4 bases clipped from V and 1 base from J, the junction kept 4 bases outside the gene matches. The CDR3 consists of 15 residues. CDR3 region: CASSSWDRGSYEQYV. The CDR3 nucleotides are TGTGCCAGCAGTTCCTGGGACAGGGGTTCCTACGAGCAGTACGTC.

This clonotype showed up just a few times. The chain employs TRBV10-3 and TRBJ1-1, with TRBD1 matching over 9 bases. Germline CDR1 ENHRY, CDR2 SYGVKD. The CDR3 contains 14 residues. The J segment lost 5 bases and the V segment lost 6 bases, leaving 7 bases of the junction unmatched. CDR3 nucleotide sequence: TGTGCCATCAGCGGTACAGGGGGCGCGACTGAAGCTTTCTTT. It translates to CAISGTGGATEAFF.

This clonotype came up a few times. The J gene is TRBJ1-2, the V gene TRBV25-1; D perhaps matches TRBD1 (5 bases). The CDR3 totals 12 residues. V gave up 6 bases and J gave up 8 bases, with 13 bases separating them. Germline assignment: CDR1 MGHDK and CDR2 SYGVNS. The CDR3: CASRAGLGGYTF. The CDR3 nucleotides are TGTGCCAGCAGGGCAGGGTTGGGGGGCTACACCTTC.

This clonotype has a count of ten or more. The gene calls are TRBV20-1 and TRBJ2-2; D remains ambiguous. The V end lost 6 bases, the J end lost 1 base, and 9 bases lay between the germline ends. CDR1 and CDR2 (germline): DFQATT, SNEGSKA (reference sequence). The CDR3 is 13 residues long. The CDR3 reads CSALGQNTGELFF. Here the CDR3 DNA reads TGCAGTGCCTTAGGGCAGAACACCGGGGAGCTGTTTTTT.

The CDR3 reads CASSYRLAGSDTQYF. The CDR3 DNA sequence: TGTGCCAGCAGTTACAGGCTAGCGGGGTCCGATACGCAGTATTTT. The chain combines TRBV6-6 with TRBJ2-3; the match to TRBD2 covers 9 bases. The V gene end was trimmed by 2 bases and the J gene end by 6 bases; junction bases not matched to a gene: 6. From germline, CDR1 is MNHNY and CDR2 SVGAGI (reference sequence). This CDR3 comprises 15 residues.

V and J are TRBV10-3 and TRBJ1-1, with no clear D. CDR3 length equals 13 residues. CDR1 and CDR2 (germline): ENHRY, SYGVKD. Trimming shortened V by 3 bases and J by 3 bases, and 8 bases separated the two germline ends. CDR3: CAISENRDTEAFF. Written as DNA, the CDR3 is TGTGCCATCAGTGAAAATCGGGACACTGAAGCTTTCTTT.

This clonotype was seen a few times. CDR3 DNA sequence: TGTGCCAGCAGCCACGAGGGCCGAAGGGCTGAAGCTTTCTTT. This sequence encodes CASSHEGRRAEAFF. The chain carries TRBV7-3 and TRBJ1-1; D gene unclear. Germline lookup yields CDR1 SGHTA and CDR2 FQGTGA. The CDR3 consists of 14 residues. Trimming removed 5 bases from V and 6 bases from J, with 16 bases in between. Looking up the rest from reference TRBV7-3 and TRBJ1-1 gives the full variable domain: GAGVSQTPSNKVTEKGKYVELRCDPISGHTALYWYRQSLGQGPEFLIYFQGTGAADDSGLPNDRFFAVRPEGSVSTLKIQRTERGDSAVYLCASSHEGRRAEAFFGQGTRLTVV.

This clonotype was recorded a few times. CDR3 loop: CASSAGGGYTF. DNA of the CDR3: TGTGCCAGCAGCGCGGGCGGAGGCTACACCTTC. This chain joins TRBV7-3 and TRBJ1-2, with no clear D. Germline CDR1 and CDR2: SGHTA and FQGTGA. Trimming shortened V by 5 bases and J by 8 bases, and 9 bases separated the two germline ends. This CDR3 contains 11 residues.

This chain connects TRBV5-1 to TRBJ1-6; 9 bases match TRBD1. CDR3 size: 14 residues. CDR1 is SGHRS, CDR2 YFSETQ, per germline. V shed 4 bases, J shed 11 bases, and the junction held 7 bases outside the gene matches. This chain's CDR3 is CASSTGQGLPPLHF. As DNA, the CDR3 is TGCGCCAGCAGCACCGGACAGGGGCTACCACCCCTCCACTTT.

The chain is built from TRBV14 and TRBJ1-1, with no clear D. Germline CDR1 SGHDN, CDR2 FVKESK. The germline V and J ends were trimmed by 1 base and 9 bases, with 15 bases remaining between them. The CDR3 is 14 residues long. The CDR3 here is CASSQGGRSAKAFF. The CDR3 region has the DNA TGTGCCAGCAGCCAAGGAGGTAGAAGCGCGAAAGCTTTCTTT.

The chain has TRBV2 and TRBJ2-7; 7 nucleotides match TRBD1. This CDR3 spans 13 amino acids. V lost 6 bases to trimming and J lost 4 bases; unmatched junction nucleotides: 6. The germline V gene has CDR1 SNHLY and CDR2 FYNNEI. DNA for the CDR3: TGTGCCAGCAGGATCACAGGGGTGTACGAGCAGTACGTC. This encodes CASRITGVYEQYV.

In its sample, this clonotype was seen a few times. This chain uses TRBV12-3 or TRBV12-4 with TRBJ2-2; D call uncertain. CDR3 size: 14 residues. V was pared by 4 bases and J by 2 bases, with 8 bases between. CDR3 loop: CASSSNRNTGELFF. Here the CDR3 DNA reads TGTGCCAGCAGTTCTAACAGAAACACCGGGGAGCTGTTTTTT.

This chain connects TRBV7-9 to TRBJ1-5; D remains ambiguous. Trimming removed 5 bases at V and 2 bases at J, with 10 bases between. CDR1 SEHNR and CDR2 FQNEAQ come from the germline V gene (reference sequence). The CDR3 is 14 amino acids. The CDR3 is CASSTAGGNQPQHF. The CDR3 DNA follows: TGTGCCAGCAGCACCGCGGGCGGCAATCAGCCCCAGCATTTT.

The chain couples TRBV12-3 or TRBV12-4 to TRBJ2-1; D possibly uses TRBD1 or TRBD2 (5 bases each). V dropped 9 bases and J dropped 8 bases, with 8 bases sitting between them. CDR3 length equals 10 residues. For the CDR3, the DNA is TGTGCCAGTAGGGGACATGAGCAGTTCTTC. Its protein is CASRGHEQFF.

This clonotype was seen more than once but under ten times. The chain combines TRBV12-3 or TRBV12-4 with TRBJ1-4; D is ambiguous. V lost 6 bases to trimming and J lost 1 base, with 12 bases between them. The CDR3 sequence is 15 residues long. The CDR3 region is CASRLGRGTNEKLFF. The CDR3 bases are TGTGCCAGCAGGCTCGGACGGGGAACTAATGAAAAACTGTTTTTT.

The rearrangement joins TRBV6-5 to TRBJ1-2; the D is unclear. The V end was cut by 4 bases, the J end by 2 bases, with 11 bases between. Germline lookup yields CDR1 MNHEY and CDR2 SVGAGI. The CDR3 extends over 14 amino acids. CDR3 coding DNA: TGTGCCAGCAGTTCCCCGACGGTGAACTATGGCTACACCTTC. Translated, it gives CASSSPTVNYGYTF.

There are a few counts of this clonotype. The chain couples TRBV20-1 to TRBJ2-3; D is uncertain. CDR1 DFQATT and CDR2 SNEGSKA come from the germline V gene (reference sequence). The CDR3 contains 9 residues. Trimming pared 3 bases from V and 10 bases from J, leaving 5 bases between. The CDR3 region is CSASSPQYF. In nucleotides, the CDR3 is TGCAGTGCTAGTAGCCCGCAGTATTTT.

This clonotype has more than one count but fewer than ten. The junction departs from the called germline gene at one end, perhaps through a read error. The CDR3 loop reads CASSFMVGSNEQFF. CDR3 in DNA: TGTGCTAGCAGCTTCATGGTGGGATCCAATGAGCAGTTCTTC. The gene calls are TRBV7-7 and TRBJ2-1; D unclear. The CDR3 length is 14 residues. Germline CDR1 reads SSHAT; CDR2 reads FNYEAQ (reference sequence).

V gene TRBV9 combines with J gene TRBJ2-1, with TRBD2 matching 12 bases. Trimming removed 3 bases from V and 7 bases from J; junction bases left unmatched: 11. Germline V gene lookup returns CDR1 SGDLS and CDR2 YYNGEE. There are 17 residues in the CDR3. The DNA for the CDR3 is TGTGCCAGCAGCGGACTCATACCTAGCGGGGGGGCTAATGAGCAGTTCTTC. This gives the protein CASSGLIPSGGANEQFF. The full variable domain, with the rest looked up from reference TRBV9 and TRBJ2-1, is DSGVTQTPKHLITATGQRVTLRCSPRSGDLSVYWYQQSLDQGLQFLIQYYNGEERAKGNILERFSAQQFPDLHSELNLSSLELGDSALYFCASSGLIPSGGANEQFFGPGTRLTVL.

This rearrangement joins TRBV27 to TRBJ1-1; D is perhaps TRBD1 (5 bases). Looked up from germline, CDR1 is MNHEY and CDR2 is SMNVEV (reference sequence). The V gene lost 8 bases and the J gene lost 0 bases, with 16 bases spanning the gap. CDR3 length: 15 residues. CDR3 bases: TGTGCCAGCCACCCGGCCAGGGCCATGAACACTGAAGCTTTCTTT. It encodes CASHPARAMNTEAFF.

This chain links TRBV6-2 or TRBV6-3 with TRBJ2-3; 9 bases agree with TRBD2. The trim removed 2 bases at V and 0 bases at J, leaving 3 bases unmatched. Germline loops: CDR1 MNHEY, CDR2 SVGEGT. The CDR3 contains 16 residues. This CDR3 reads CASSYVAGVSTDTQYF. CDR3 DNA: TGTGCCAGCAGTTACGTAGCGGGGGTTAGCACAGATACGCAGTATTTT.

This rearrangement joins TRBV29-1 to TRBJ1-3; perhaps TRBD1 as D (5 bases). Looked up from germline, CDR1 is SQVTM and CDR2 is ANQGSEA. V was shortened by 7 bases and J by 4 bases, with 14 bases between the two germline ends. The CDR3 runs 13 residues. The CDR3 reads CSAGGGSGNTIYF. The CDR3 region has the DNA TGCAGCGCCGGGGGGGGATCCGGAAACACCATATATTTT.